This T cell receptor (beta chain) was sequenced during a study of T cells expressing NK-cell markers. For the study at large: HCMV serostatus: seven of eight sequenced donors positive, one negative.

Each CDR3 protein gets one entry in TCRdb, which reprocessed the 5' RACE reads and gives no DNA. Here the sample table reports 440,000 or so distinct CDR3 sequences. Points on this clonotype: Its antigen is not identified.

Germline V gives CDR1 DFQATT, CDR2 SNEGSKA (reference sequence). The length of the CDR3 is 15 residues. Study-level results: The dominant NKG2C+ clonotypes represented roughly 1.0-7.5% of CD8+ T cells in five or six donors. The same clonotypes also predominated in the CD3+CD56-NKG2C+ fraction of a handful of donors.

Input material: blood T cells: a sorted CD56 or NKG2C T cell subset, CD4+ or CD8+ T cells, or bulk PBMC T cells (not recorded which). The clonotype was recovered from a woman aged 18 to 75 in good health. This chain joins TRBV20-1 and TRBJ1-2; the TRBD1 assignment by TCRdb is unverifiable without DNA. The CDR3 is CSAPNSQSTGDGYTF.